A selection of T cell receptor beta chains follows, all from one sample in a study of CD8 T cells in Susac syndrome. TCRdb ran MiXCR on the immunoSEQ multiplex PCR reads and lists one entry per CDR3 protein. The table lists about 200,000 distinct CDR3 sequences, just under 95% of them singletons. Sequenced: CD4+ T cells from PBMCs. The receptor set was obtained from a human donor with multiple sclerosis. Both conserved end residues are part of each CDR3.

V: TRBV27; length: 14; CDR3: CASSLPGAPYGYTF
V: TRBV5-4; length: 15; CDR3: CASSLAGLAGSEQYF
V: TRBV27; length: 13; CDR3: CASSLQGREKLFF
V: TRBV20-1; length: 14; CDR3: CSAREVVSNQPQHF
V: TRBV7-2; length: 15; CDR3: CASKGQGRSTDTQYF
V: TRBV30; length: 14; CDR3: CAWSGTGKGGTQYF
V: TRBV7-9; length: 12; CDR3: CATSRGTSPLHF
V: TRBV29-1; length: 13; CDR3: CSVVDGSSTSSYF
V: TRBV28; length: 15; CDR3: CASSTTRGGTVEQYF
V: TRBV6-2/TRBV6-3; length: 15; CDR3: CASSYLGTANTEAFF
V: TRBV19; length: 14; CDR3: CASSVGTGPYEQYF
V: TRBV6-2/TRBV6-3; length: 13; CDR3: CASSRDGQNIQYF
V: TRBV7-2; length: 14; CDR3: CASSLEGGYNEQFF
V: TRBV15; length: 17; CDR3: CATSRDPLAGGQETQYF
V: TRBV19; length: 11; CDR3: CASSLRGELFF
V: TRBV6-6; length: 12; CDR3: CASSYPEGEAFF
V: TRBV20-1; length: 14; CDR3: CSASLGQGNTEAFF
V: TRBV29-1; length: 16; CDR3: CSARARGAGIRETQYF
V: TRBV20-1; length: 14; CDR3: CSASSVSGANVLTF
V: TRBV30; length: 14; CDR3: CALATWREAEKLFF
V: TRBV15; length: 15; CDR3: CATSRERGGRDTQYF
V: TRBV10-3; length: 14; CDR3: CAISSDRGGNEQFF